These T cell receptor beta chains were read from a single sample in a study of vaccination effects on CD4 cells after COVID-19. The table came from immunoSEQ multiplex PCR; TCRdb's copy has only in-frame clones and leaves some out. Of roughly 52,000 clones listed, roughly 70% are singletons. Antigens of these TCRs are unknown. The material was CD4+ T cells from PBMCs cultured with SARS-CoV-2 spike peptides, obtained before COVID-19 vaccination. These receptors were taken from a human donor who received a COVID-19 vaccine. The CDR3 runs from the conserved cysteine through the conserved F or W. The D gene is left open where the match is weak. Where a row states a size, it is once, few, many or the class of an expanded clone; other rows omit it.

TRBD2	.	TRBJ2-3	TRBV7-8	TGTGCCAGCAGCCTAGCGGCATCACAGGATACGCAGTATTTT	CASSLAASQDTQYF
.	once	TRBJ2-1	TRBV9	TGTGCCAGCAGCCCCGGGCCCCAAAGCGGCAATGAGCAGTTCTTC	CASSPGPQSGNEQFF
TRBD1	.	TRBJ2-3	TRBV5-6	TGTGCCAGCAGCAACAGGGGGCAGGGAGATACGCAGTATTTT	CASSNRGQGDTQYF
.	once	TRBJ1-6	TRBV6-6	TGTGCCAGCAATTCTCTGGAGGGATCACCCCTCCACTTT	CASNSLEGSPLHF
TRBD2	.	TRBJ2-3	TRBV11-1	TGTGCCAGCAGCCAACTAGCGGTTAGCACAGATACGCAGTATTTT	CASSQLAVSTDTQYF
.	few	TRBJ1-4	TRBV7-9	TGTGCCAGCAGCCCACGAGGGCGAACTAATGAAAAACTGTTTTTT	CASSPRGRTNEKLFF
.	.	TRBJ2-7	TRBV19	TGTGCCAGTAGTATAAGGGACAAAACTTACGAGCAGTACTTC	CASSIRDKTYEQYF
.	.	TRBJ2-7	TRBV12-3/TRBV12-4	TGTGCCAGCAGTATCCTGTACGCCTACGAGCAGTACTTC	CASSILYAYEQYF
TRBD2	few	TRBJ2-7	TRBV5-1	TGCGCCAGCAGCTTTGGGACTAGCGGGAGTCCAGACGAGCAGTACTTC	CASSFGTSGSPDEQYF
TRBD1	few	TRBJ1-4	TRBV2	TGTGCCACCCAGCGGACAGGGCTTGTTGAAAAACTGTTTTTT	CATQRTGLVEKLFF
TRBD2	.	TRBJ2-2	TRBV5-1	TGCGCCAGCAGCTTGGAATTCCAGAGCGGGGGGACCGGGGAGCTGTTTTTT	CASSLEFQSGGTGELFF
.	.	TRBJ2-1	TRBV6-6	TGTGCCAGCTCAGGGGACAACAATGAGCAGTTCTTC	CASSGDNNEQFF
.	.	TRBJ1-4	TRBV24-1	TGTGCCACCAGTGAGGAAAAACTGTTTTTT	CATSEEKLFF
TRBD1	.	TRBJ1-2	TRBV19	TGTGCCAGTAGACAGGGGAACTATGGCTACACCTTC	CASRQGNYGYTF
.	.	TRBJ1-2	TRBV4-3	TGCGCCAGCAGCCAAGAACGCAACTATGGCTACACCTTC	CASSQERNYGYTF
TRBD2	.	TRBJ2-7	TRBV6-1	TGTGCCAGCAGTGAGGGGACTAGTAGTGGCTACGAGCAGTACTTC	CASSEGTSSGYEQYF